Detailed here is one T cell receptor (beta chain). In the authors' workflow: How many nucleated cells were present was estimated from reference gene primer amplification. Data came from immunoSEQ multiplex PCR; TCRdb stores just in-frame clones and leaves some out. Clone size and the V and J calls come from that table; the DNA yielded D and trimming. Of approximately 240,000 clones in the sample, around 90% were seen once. Germline V gene lookup returns CDR1 KGHSH and CDR2 LQKENI. There are 15 residues in the CDR3. V gave up 4 bases and J gave up 4 bases; unmatched junction bases: 9. It was during active infection that Seattle patients were enrolled and then longitudinally followed. This sample is part of a study of blood T cell repertoires in COVID-19. Study-level information: The United States, Italy and Spain supplied acute and convalescent COVID-19 samples. PBMCs, B-cell-depleted T cells, or T cells were the source of the cDNA or gDNA that made up the material.

Sequenced: peripheral blood. The source is a man aged 25-45 years with COVID-19, enrolled during active disease. The genes are TRBV18 and TRBJ2-5; 7 positions agree with TRBD1. This chain's CDR3 is CASSLGTGARETQYF. CDR3 nucleotides: TGTGCCAGCTCACTCGGAACAGGGGCGCGAGAGACCCAGTACTTC.